These T cell receptor beta chains were read from a single sample in a study of shared T cell receptors in the human thymus. Method: immunoSEQ multiplex PCR; TCRdb's copy keeps in-frame clones and lacks some. The sample has fewer than 700,000 clones, approximately 88% seen once. These sequences were also reported in another study, on human thymus T cells.

Sequencing was done on a sample of thymocytes. These receptors all stem from a boy less than two years old with a congenital heart defect. Each CDR3 is given with its conserved first and last residue. Only part of the rows carry a size: once, few, many, or a class if the clone is expanded.

16	TRBJ2-3	.	TRBV5-4	CASSSGHQPSTDTQYF
13	TRBJ2-1	.	TRBV6-4	CASSDSTDDEQFF
12	TRBJ2-7	.	TRBV11-2	CGLAGQGCEQYF
18	TRBJ2-7	few	TRBV5-6	CASSLGGPGQAISYEQYF
12	TRBJ2-7	few	TRBV14	CASSQDGDEQYF
16	TRBJ2-2	.	TRBV11-2	CASSLDPFRWTGELFF
12	TRBJ2-1	.	TRBV28	CASSLEGNEQFF
16	TRBJ1-2	.	TRBV7-2	CASSSGQGLPNYGYTF
17	TRBJ1-3	once	TRBV11-2	CASSLAPGSSSGNTIYF
16	TRBJ2-3	.	TRBV6-6	CASSYGQAQLRDTQYF
14	TRBJ2-7	.	TRBV6-1	CASSERQGRNEQYF
14	TRBJ2-3	.	TRBV5-6	CASNRGAGPDTQYF
16	TRBJ2-7	once	TRBV13	CASSVVRGRNSYEQYF
15	TRBJ2-5	.	TRBV9	CASSVVMGLQETQYF
16	TRBJ1-5	.	TRBV27	CASSWGGPYSNQPQHF
14	TRBJ2-2	.	TRBV28	CASSMGAGAGELFF
17	TRBJ2-1	.	TRBV27	CASSFSRGQGANNEQFF
14	TRBJ2-5	.	TRBV5-1	CASIAGGPGETQYF
17	TRBJ2-3	.	TRBV15	CATSRGVGLSLLDTQYF
13	TRBJ2-1	.	TRBV27	CASSLSLSHDPFF
17	TRBJ1-1	.	TRBV4-2	CASSQDRGQSDGVGAFF
15	TRBJ2-7	.	TRBV15	CATSSTSGRPYEQYF
13	TRBJ2-1	.	TRBV10-2	CAIGTGGGNEQFF
16	TRBJ2-3	.	TRBV7-9	CASSLVSSGSTDTQYF
12	TRBJ2-7	few	TRBV29-1	CRATGFTYEQYF
15	TRBJ2-2	.	TRBV4-3	CASSQEFRVFGELFF
15	TRBJ2-3	.	TRBV10-3	CAISERSGSRDTQYF
13	TRBJ2-3	once	TRBV25-1	CASSESGKRTQYF
16	TRBJ2-5	.	TRBV27	CASRPDLTGGLETQYF
11	TRBJ2-5	.	TRBV5-1	CASSQQETQYF
16	TRBJ2-7	.	TRBV11-3	CASNIPGQGDNYEQYF
14	TRBJ2-4	few	TRBV5-8	CASSLEREGNIQYF
12	TRBJ1-2	.	TRBV5-8	CASRGTDYGYTF
15	TRBJ2-7	.	TRBV19	CASSISGLGAYEQYF